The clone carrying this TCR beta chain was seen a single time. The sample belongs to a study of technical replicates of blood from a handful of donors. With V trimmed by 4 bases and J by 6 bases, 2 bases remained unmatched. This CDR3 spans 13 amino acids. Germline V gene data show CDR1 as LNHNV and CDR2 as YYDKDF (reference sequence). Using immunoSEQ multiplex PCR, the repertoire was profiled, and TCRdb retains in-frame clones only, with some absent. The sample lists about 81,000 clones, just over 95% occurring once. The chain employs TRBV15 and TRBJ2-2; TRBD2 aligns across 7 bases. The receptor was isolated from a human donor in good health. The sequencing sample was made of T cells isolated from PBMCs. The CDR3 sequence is CATSTREAGELFF. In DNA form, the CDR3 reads TGTGCCACCAGCACCCGGGAGGCCGGGGAGCTGTTTTTT.